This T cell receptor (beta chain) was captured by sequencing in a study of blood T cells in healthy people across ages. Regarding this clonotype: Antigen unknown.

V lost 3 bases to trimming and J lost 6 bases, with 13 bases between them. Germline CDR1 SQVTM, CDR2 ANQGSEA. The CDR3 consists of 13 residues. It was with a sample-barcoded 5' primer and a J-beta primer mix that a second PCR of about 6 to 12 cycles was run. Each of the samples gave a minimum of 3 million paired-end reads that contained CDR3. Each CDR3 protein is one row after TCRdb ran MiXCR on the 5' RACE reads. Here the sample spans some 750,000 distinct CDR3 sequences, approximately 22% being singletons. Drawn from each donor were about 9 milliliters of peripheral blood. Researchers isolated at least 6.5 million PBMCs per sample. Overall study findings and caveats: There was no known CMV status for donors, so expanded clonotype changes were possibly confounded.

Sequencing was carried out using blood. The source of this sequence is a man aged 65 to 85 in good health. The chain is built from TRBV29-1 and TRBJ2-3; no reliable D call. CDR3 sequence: CSVEEGSEDTQYF. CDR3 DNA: TGCAGCGTTGAGGAAGGGTCAGAGGATACGCAGTATTTT.